A selection of T cell receptor beta chains follows, all from one sample in a study of shared clonotypes between healthy human individuals. Libraries were prepared by immunoSEQ multiplex PCR; TCRdb keeps only in-frame clonotypes and omits some of them. The data contain roughly 1.5 million clones, 95% to 99% of them singletons. The source material was naive CD4+ T cells sorted from blood. These receptors were collected from a man aged 25-40 years in good health. CDR3s include the opening cysteine and the closing phenylalanine or tryptophan. D genes are given only for firm matches. Clone sizes are given selectively: once, few, many, or a class where the clone is expanded.

v_call	j_call	d_call	clone_size	cdr3_nt	cdr3_aa
TRBV6-1	TRBJ2-3	TRBD1	.	TGTGCCAGCAGTGAAGTGGAGACAGGGGTAGATACGCAGTATTTT	CASSEVETGVDTQYF
TRBV5-1	TRBJ2-1	.	.	TGCGCCAGCAGCTTGGCCCCCGGGAGCGCTTACAATGAGCAGTTCTTC	CASSLAPGSAYNEQFF
TRBV5-1	TRBJ2-2	.	.	TGCGCCAGCAGCTTGGAGCCCGGCAGGGGAAACACCGGGGAGCTGTTTTTT	CASSLEPGRGNTGELFF
TRBV6-1	TRBJ2-7	.	.	TGTGCCAGCACCATCCTGGGGCTCGGTGACTACGAGCAGTACTTC	CASTILGLGDYEQYF
TRBV6-6	TRBJ2-7	TRBD1	.	TGTGCCAGCAGTTCCGACAGGGGTCGGTTTGAGCAGTACTTC	CASSSDRGRFEQYF
TRBV5-4	TRBJ2-3	TRBD2	once	TGTGCCAGCAGCTTGGGTGCGGGAGGCACAGATACGCAGTATTTT	CASSLGAGGTDTQYF
TRBV4-2	TRBJ2-7	TRBD2	.	TGTGCCAGCAGCCGGTGGATAGCGGGACGCTACGAGCAGTACTTC	CASSRWIAGRYEQYF
TRBV18	TRBJ2-3	.	.	TGTGCCAGCTCACCAAGGGGGACCACAGATACGCAGTATTTT	CASSPRGTTDTQYF
TRBV5-1	TRBJ2-7	TRBD2	.	TGCGCCAGCAGCTCTCAGGCGCGGGAGTCCTCCGAGCAGTACTTC	CASSSQARESSEQYF
TRBV7-3	TRBJ2-1	.	once	TGTGCCAGCAGTGACAGGGTGGTGGGGCCGGGAGGGTCTAGCGAGCAGTTCTTC	CASSDRVVGPGGSSEQFF
TRBV6-1	TRBJ2-5	.	.	TGTGCCAGCAGTGGAGCGGTCCGGGGAGAGACCCAGTACTTC	CASSGAVRGETQYF
TRBV2	TRBJ2-1	TRBD2	.	TGTGCCAGCAGTATGGGGCCTAGCGGGAGTAGGCATGAGCAGTTCTTC	CASSMGPSGSRHEQFF
TRBV29-1	TRBJ2-7	.	.	TGCAGCGTCGAAGACAGAGCCGGCCGGAAGGGATACGAGCAGTACTTC	CSVEDRAGRKGYEQYF
TRBV25-1	TRBJ2-1	TRBD2	.	TGTGCCAGCAGTGTACTAGCGGGGGGGTCCTACAATGAGCAGTTCTTC	CASSVLAGGSYNEQFF
TRBV20-1	TRBJ1-4	.	.	TGCAGTGCTAGAGGTGGTGAAAAACTGTTTTTT	CSARGGEKLFF
TRBV29-1	TRBJ1-1	.	once	TGCAGCGTAGACAAGAACACTGAAGCTTTCTTT	CSVDKNTEAFF
TRBV6-1	TRBJ2-7	TRBD2	.	TGTGCCAGCAGTGAAAGGACTAGCGGATTTCGGTCCTACGAGCAGTACTTC	CASSERTSGFRSYEQYF
TRBV5-1	TRBJ2-2	.	.	TGCGCCAGCAGCTTGGGGGACTCCACCGGGGAGCTGTTTTTT	CASSLGDSTGELFF
TRBV25-1	TRBJ2-7	.	.	TGTGCCAGCAGTGATTGGGGGACCTACGAGCAGTACTTC	CASSDWGTYEQYF
TRBV7-8	TRBJ2-1	.	once	TGTGCCAGCAGCTTAGCGGGGCGGAATGAGCAGTTCTTC	CASSLAGRNEQFF
TRBV28	TRBJ2-1	TRBD2	.	TGTGCCAGCATCTCAGGGGGGACTAGCGGCAATGAGCAGTTCTTC	CASISGGTSGNEQFF
TRBV5-8	TRBJ1-3	.	.	TGTGCCAGCAGCCGGTGGCAGGATGGAAACACCATATATTTT	CASSRWQDGNTIYF
TRBV18	TRBJ2-1	.	.	TGTGCCAGCTCTCAGGGGCCGGGGAGCGTGTACAATGAGCAGTTCTTC	CASSQGPGSVYNEQFF
TRBV29-1	TRBJ2-7	.	once	TGCAGCGTTGAAGAAGGGGGGGACGAGCAGTACTTC	CSVEEGGDEQYF
TRBV6-5	TRBJ2-5	.	.	TGTGCCAGCAGTTACGTGGAGGGACAAGAGACCCAGTACTTC	CASSYVEGQETQYF
TRBV10-3	TRBJ2-2	.	once	TGTGCCATCGGGGGGGCCGCCACCGGGGAGCTGTTTTTT	CAIGGAATGELFF